The present T cell receptor beta chain was sequenced within a study of neurological immune-mediated disorders (dated by TCRdb to about 2019). Broadly, across the study: Peripheral blood TCR-beta repertoires from HTLV-I-associated myelopathy (HAM/TSP) patients, multiple sclerosis patients and healthy controls were compared by UMI-based sequencing. Each longitudinal HAM/TSP and healthy donor was sampled at 3 time-points spaced at roughly 3-45 month intervals. Longitudinal samples, technical triplicates and paired sorted CD4+ and CD8+ T-cell subsets, alongside PBMC samples, were included among the approximately 110 TCR-beta libraries. The cohort included around 70 subjects: roughly 15 with HAM/TSP, about 34 with multiple sclerosis, and around 20 healthy controls. What the authors observed across the whole study: The highest TCR clonal expansion was observed in HAM/TSP patients, whereas the lowest was observed in MS patients, even when compared with healthy controls. No identical CDR3 amino acid sequences were shared among expanded clones across subjects, suggesting private TCR-beta repertoires in all groups.

The CDR3, cysteine through phenylalanine, is 13 amino acids long. Only the CDR3 part of the read is kept: 39 bases, read in frame from the first base. Between the V and J ends, shortened by 5 bases and 7 bases respectively, the junction contains 17 bases. Per the germline V gene (reference sequence), DFQATT is the CDR1 and SNEGSKA is the CDR2. The meaning of the sample's time point label: longitudinal time-point 3. The healthy controls were volunteers from a blood bank in Maryland, USA. For the unsorted PBMC libraries, 2 million PBMCs were stored in RNAlater at -80 degrees C until RNA extraction and were used to generate the libraries. Peripheral blood underwent Ficoll-Hypaque density gradient centrifugation to isolate PBMCs, which were then cryopreserved in liquid nitrogen. This clonotype was counted many times. The antigen it recognizes is unknown. Base qualities are not recorded, but no much larger clone differs from it by a single base.

cDNA synthesis used template-switch 5'RACE with a primer carrying a 10-nucleotide random unique molecular identifier tagging each TCR transcript. Every sequencing run covered 15-18 subjects and yielded more than 200 million TCR-beta sequences. The RNeasy kit was used for extraction of total RNA. TCR-beta VDJ regions were amplified with primers for the TCR constant region and the 5'RACE anchor, using the KAPA Real-time Library Amplification kit. Sample indexes and Illumina adaptors were added in a first PCR, and a second PCR then increased library yield. After purification with Ampure beads, the TCR product of roughly 650 bp was size-selected on a 2% E-gel SizeSelection system. Library quality was checked on a Bioanalyzer, concentration was measured with Qubit, and libraries were quantified with the Kapa Library Quantification kit before pooling. An Illumina HiSeq 2500 was used to sequence the libraries paired-end at 2 x 150 bp. To increase sequence diversity, roughly 24-32% phiX was spiked into each library pool. Turning to the authors' computational methods: Quality-filtered reads were processed with the UMI-based MiGEC pipeline, which removed over 75% of raw TCR sequences during error correction. VDJ genes were aligned to IMGT germline references, and each clonotype was defined by a unique CDR3 amino acid sequence together with V-J genes. Clonal expansion, Shannon diversity and CDR3 relatedness (CalcPairwiseDistances, ClusterSamples) were evaluated with VDJtools, and phylogenetic trees were built with CLCbio workbench. Expanded clones were defined as having at least 8 unique UMIs, based on coefficient-of-variation modelling across technical triplicates. Through fastp at Q25 and MiXCR, TCRdb rebuilt clones from the public reads, retaining in-frame beta chains. Each entry merges the rows of one CDR3 protein and shows their most common DNA and genes. TCRdb, rather than the study authors, made the V and J calls. This sample holds tens of thousands of distinct CDR3 sequences; approximately 15% were observed only once. The ten top clones hold roughly an eighth of the sample.

The sequence joins TRBV20-1 to TRBJ1-1; TRBD1 could be the D gene, as 5 bases match. The sequenced sample was PBMCs. This TCR was recovered from a man aged 25 to 40 in good health. For the CDR3, the sequence is CSADKRDLYEAFF. The nucleotide sequence reads TGCAGTGCTGACAAAAGGGACTTGTATGAAGCTTTCTTT.